The 29 T cell receptor beta chains below all came from one sample that was sequenced in a study of cytomegalovirus exposure and HLA in healthy donors. PCR primers comprised 60 Vbeta and 13 Jbeta primers. Data came from immunoSEQ multiplex PCR; TCRdb stores just in-frame clones and leaves some out. This table has about 120,000 clones, around three quarters appearing once. Sequencing was carried out using PBMCs. These receptors were taken from a human donor in good health.

The table lists this clone with a few counts. The chain links TRBV7-8 to TRBJ2-3, with 9 bases lining up with TRBD2. Trimming at V came to 2 bases and at J to 2 bases, leaving 20 bases not matched to a gene. This CDR3 region has 21 residues. In germline, CDR1 is SGHVS, CDR2 FQNEAQ. Here the CDR3 reads CASSLLAGASGTPRFTDTQYF. The DNA of the CDR3 is TGTGCCAGCAGCTTACTCGCGGGGGCTAGCGGGACCCCCAGATTCACAGATACGCAGTATTTT. Complete variable domain (other parts from reference TRBV7-8 and TRBJ2-3): GAGVSQSPRYKVAKRGQDVALRCDPISGHVSLFWYQQALGQGPEFLTYFQNEAQLDKSGLPSDRFFAERPEGSVSTLKIQRTQQEDSAVYLCASSLLAGASGTPRFTDTQYFGPGTRLTVL.

J is TRBJ1-2 and V is TRBV5-1, with 7 bases fitting TRBD1. CDR1 SGHRS and CDR2 YFSETQ come from the germline V gene. The trim removed 0 bases at V and 2 bases at J, leaving 1 base unmatched. CDR3 length: 14 amino acids. CDR3 sequence (DNA): TGCGCCAGCAGCTTGGGGGGACAGAACTATGGCTACACCTTC. Protein: CASSLGGQNYGYTF.

The chain joins TRBV4-1 to TRBJ2-7; 12 nucleotides align to TRBD2. J gave up 6 bases and V 4 bases, and 16 bases lay outside the gene matches. The CDR3 covers 18 residues. CDR1 is MGHRA, CDR2 YSYEKL, per germline. CDR3 coding DNA: TGCGCCAGCAGCCCGTCGGCCACAATGACTAGCGGGAGACGCGAGCAGTACTTC. Its protein is CASSPSATMTSGRREQYF.

This sequence joins TRBV9 and TRBJ1-5; 7 positions agree with TRBD1. The ends lost 1 base at V and 7 bases at J; junction bases unmatched: 5. The germline V gene has CDR1 SGDLS and CDR2 YYNGEE. This CDR3 is 14 amino acids long. This chain's CDR3 is CASSVRDSNQPQHF. The CDR3 DNA is TGTGCCAGCAGCGTAAGGGACAGTAACCAGCCCCAGCATTTT.

V usage is TRBV9 and J usage is TRBJ2-7, with 7 positions matching TRBD2. The V gene's germline CDR1 is SGDLS and CDR2 YYNGEE. The CDR3 runs to 16 residues. V shed 0 bases, J shed 7 bases, and the junction held 13 bases outside the gene matches. The CDR3 bases are TGTGCCAGCAGCGTAGTCCTCAGCGGGAAGGGTGAAGAGCAGTACTTC. Encoded protein: CASSVVLSGKGEEQYF.

This chain connects TRBV5-5 to TRBJ1-5, with D perhaps TRBD1 (5 bases). The germline V and J ends were trimmed by 7 bases and 2 bases, with 13 bases remaining between them. Germline CDR1 is SGHKS and CDR2 is YYEKEE (reference sequence). The CDR3 loop spans 14 amino acids. The CDR3 coding sequence is TGTGCCAGCTCAGACGGAGGGGGCAATCAGCCCCAGCATTTT. Its translation: CASSDGGGNQPQHF.

The V call is TRBV7-6, the J call TRBJ1-4, with TRBD1 matching 11 bases. The CDR3 has 17 amino acids. The ends lost 2 bases at V and 2 bases at J; junction bases unmatched: 4. Germline V gene lookup returns CDR1 SGHVS and CDR2 FNYEAQ. Written as DNA, the CDR3 is TGTGCCAGCAGCTTAACGGGACAGGGGGGCACTAATGAAAAACTGTTTTTT. Protein sequence: CASSLTGQGGTNEKLFF.

The chain combines TRBV27 with TRBJ2-7; TRBD1 agrees at 11 bases. The V gene end was trimmed by 9 bases and the J gene end by 0 bases; junction bases not matched to a gene: 10. The V gene's germline CDR1 is MNHEY and CDR2 SMNVEV (reference sequence). The CDR3 runs 16 residues. In DNA, the CDR3 is TGTGCCAGTTCTACATCCGGGACAGGGGGCTCCTACGAGCAGTACTTC. Amino acids: CASSTSGTGGSYEQYF.

The chain recombines TRBV21-1 with TRBJ1-3; TRBD1 was called by the table and not checked on the DNA. TRBV21-1 is a recognized pseudogene. The CDR3 spans 17 residues. CDR3 sequence reads: CASSPPCDSLSGNTIYF. The DNA of the CDR3 is TGTGCCAGCAGCCCGCCCTGTGACAGCCTCTCTGGAAACACCATATATTTT.

The chain combines TRBV28 with TRBJ2-7; unclear D gene. The germline V gene has CDR1 MDHEN and CDR2 SYDVKM. The CDR3 is made up of 12 amino acids. Between the trimmed V and J ends, which lost 6 bases and 6 bases, there was a span of 12 bases. CDR3 DNA sequence: TGTGCCAGCAGCCGGCAAGTAGCCGAGCAGTACTTC. It yields the protein CASSRQVAEQYF.

V and J are TRBV19 and TRBJ2-7; 8 nucleotides line up with TRBD2. This CDR3 comprises 14 residues. The germline gives CDR1 LNHDA, CDR2 SQIVND (reference sequence). V trimming: 2 bases; J trimming: 1 base; junction bases outside the gene matches: 1. The chain's CDR3 is CASSIREGSYEQYF. CDR3 bases: TGTGCCAGTAGTATACGGGAGGGTTCCTACGAGCAGTACTTC.

The rearrangement links TRBV29-1 to TRBJ1-4; 7 bases line up with TRBD1. Per the germline V gene, CDR1 is SQVTM and CDR2 is ANQGSEA. The V segment lost 4 bases and the J segment 3 bases; nucleotides outside the gene matches: 5. The CDR3 sequence is 14 residues long. CDR3 DNA sequence: TGCAGCGTTGGTGACAGGGTTGCTAATGAAAAACTGTTTTTT. This gives the protein CSVGDRVANEKLFF.

The chain combines TRBV11-2 with TRBJ2-1, with TRBD2 matching 12 bases. Germline values: CDR1 SGHAT, CDR2 FQNNGV. V shed 4 bases and J 8 bases; nucleotides not matched to a gene: 6. The CDR3 spans 15 residues. CDR3 in amino acids: CASSSGLAGLDEQFF. Here the CDR3 DNA reads TGTGCCAGCAGCTCAGGACTAGCGGGACTGGATGAGCAGTTCTTC. The full variable domain, rest sourced from reference TRBV11-2 and TRBJ2-1, is EAGVAQSPRYKIIEKRQSVAFWCNPISGHATLYWYQQILGQGPKLLIQFQNNGVVDDSQLPKDRFSAERLKGVDSTLKIQPAKLEDSAVYLCASSSGLAGLDEQFFGPGTRLTVL.

The chain uses TRBV9 and TRBJ2-3, with a tentative D call TRBD2 (5 bases). This CDR3 comprises 15 residues. V lost 3 bases and J lost 4, with 15 bases in between. CDR1 is SGDLS, CDR2 YYNGEE, per germline. In DNA, the CDR3 is TGTGCCAGCAGCGCAAGGGCTAGCAGCGCAGATACGCAGTATTTT. Residues: CASSARASSADTQYF.

There are a few counts of this clone. Other DNA sequences in this sample translate to the same CDR3. The chain recombines TRBV5-1 with TRBJ2-1, with a possible D match to TRBD1 (6 bases). Germline loops: CDR1 SGHRS, CDR2 YFSETQ. Trimming pared 0 bases from V and 5 bases from J, leaving 9 bases between. The CDR3 spans 14 residues. The CDR3 coding sequence is TGCGCCAGCAGCTTGGGGCAGGGGAACAATGAGCAGTTCTTC. Encoded protein: CASSLGQGNNEQFF.

The V and J genes are TRBV10-1 and TRBJ1-1; 9 nucleotides agree with TRBD1. Germline CDR1 is WNHNN and CDR2 is SYGVQD (reference sequence). There are 15 residues in the CDR3. Germline trimming cut 6 bases from V and 3 bases from J; bases unmatched to any gene: 8. This CDR3 is CASSKLRDRDTEAFF. CDR3 nucleotides: TGCGCCAGCAGCAAACTGAGGGACAGGGACACTGAAGCTTTCTTT.

The chain employs TRBV11-2 and TRBJ1-1; D is unresolved. V lost 2 bases to trimming and J lost 1 base, with 5 bases between them. Germline loops: CDR1 SGHAT, CDR2 FQNNGV. This CDR3 has 13 amino acids. CDR3 sequence: CASSLIGNTEAFF. The CDR3 bases are TGTGCCAGCAGCTTAATCGGGAACACTGAAGCTTTCTTT.

This chain joins TRBV19 and TRBJ2-2; TRBD2 is a possible D gene (6 bases). V lost 3 bases to trimming and J lost 5 bases, with 13 bases between them. CDR1 LNHDA and CDR2 SQIVND come from the germline V gene (reference sequence). The CDR3 consists of 15 residues. CDR3 protein: CASSMDGGRTGELFF. The DNA of the CDR3 is TGTGCCAGTAGTATGGACGGGGGACGAACCGGGGAGCTGTTTTTT.

This chain uses TRBV27 with TRBJ2-7; no clear D gene. The CDR3 length is 12 residues. In germline, CDR1 is MNHEY, CDR2 SMNVEV (reference sequence). Trimming removed 0 bases from V and 7 bases from J, with 7 bases in between. CDR3 in DNA: TGTGCCAGCAGTTTATCGACGGGTGAGCAGTACTTC. Translating gives CASSLSTGEQYF.

The rearrangement joins TRBV9 to TRBJ1-4; tentative D call: TRBD1 (5 bases). V lost 0 bases and J 7 bases, leaving 13 bases between the germline ends. The CDR3 sequence is 15 residues long. Germline CDR1 reads SGDLS; CDR2 reads YYNGEE. CDR3 in DNA: TGTGCCAGCAGCGTAGAGGAGGGGCTTAGTGAAAAACTGTTTTTT. Translation gives CASSVEEGLSEKLFF.

V usage is TRBV4-2 and J usage is TRBJ2-1, with D possibly matching TRBD2 (5 bases). Trimming stripped 1 base from V and 4 bases from J, with 14 bases between. Germline lookup yields CDR1 LGHNA and CDR2 YNFKEQ. This CDR3 has 16 amino acids. CDR3 residues: CASSQVEGPGYNEQFF. The CDR3 bases are TGTGCCAGCAGCCAAGTCGAGGGCCCAGGTTACAATGAGCAGTTCTTC.

In this sample, this clone turned up once. The V gene is TRBV6-5, the J gene TRBJ1-5; 8 nucleotides agree with TRBD1. V lost 4 bases to trimming and J lost 5 bases; unmatched junction nucleotides: 7. The CDR3 has 15 amino acids. The germline V gene encodes CDR1 MNHEY and CDR2 SVGAGI. The CDR3 loop is CASSLNRGVDQPQHF. The DNA of the CDR3 is TGTGCCAGCAGTTTGAACAGGGGGGTTGATCAGCCCCAGCATTTT.

This clone has a handful of counts. The chain has TRBV6-1 and TRBJ1-1; 7 bases are shared with TRBD1. CDR1 is MNHNS and CDR2 is SASEGT in the germline V gene. With V trimmed by 5 bases and J by 4 bases, 7 bases remained unmatched. This CDR3 has 14 amino acids. This CDR3 is CASSRGQTGTEAFF. In DNA form, the CDR3 reads TGTGCCAGCAGTAGGGGGCAGACCGGCACTGAAGCTTTCTTT.

This chain uses TRBV18 with TRBJ1-2; no clear D. Looked up from germline, CDR1 is KGHSH and CDR2 is LQKENI. The CDR3 length is 14 residues. V lost 2 bases to trimming and J lost 10 bases, with 17 bases between them. CDR3 in amino acids: CASSPSSPGRDYTF. The DNA of the CDR3 is TGTGCCAGCTCACCATCTTCCCCCGGGAGGGACTACACCTTC.

The rearrangement joins TRBV9 to TRBJ1-1, with D unclear. This CDR3 is built from 13 residues. Germline V gene lookup returns CDR1 SGDLS and CDR2 YYNGEE. V was pared by 5 bases and J by 2 bases, with 10 bases between. CDR3 loop: CASRGTANTEAFF. The CDR3 coding sequence is TGTGCCAGCAGGGGTACAGCCAACACTGAAGCTTTCTTT.

V gene TRBV27 combines with J gene TRBJ1-2, with TRBD1 identical over 8 bases. The CDR3 contains 13 residues. Germline assignment: CDR1 MNHEY and CDR2 SMNVEV (reference sequence). J was trimmed by 8 bases and V by 6 bases; bases with no gene match: 8. CDR3 bases: TGTGCCAGCAGACCAGGGGGCTCCTGGGGCTACACCTTC. It codes for CASRPGGSWGYTF.

This clone was found a few times. This chain connects TRBV5-4 to TRBJ1-1; the D gene is possibly TRBD1 (5 bases). From germline, CDR1 is SGHNT and CDR2 YYREEE (reference sequence). The CDR3 is 15 amino acids. V was cut by 1 base and J by 0 bases, with 10 bases left in between. The CDR3 DNA reads as TGTGCCAGCAGCTTGCAGGGTACTATGAACACTGAAGCTTTCTTT. It codes for CASSLQGTMNTEAFF.

V and J are TRBV5-4 and TRBJ2-7; 9 bases map to TRBD2. V dropped 0 bases and J dropped 0; count of bases not matched to a gene: 7. The CDR3 covers 17 residues. Germline V gene sequence: CDR1 SGHNT, CDR2 YYREEE (reference sequence). The CDR3: CASSLGLAGRSSYEQYF. CDR3 in DNA: TGTGCCAGCAGCTTGGGGCTAGCGGGACGTAGCTCCTACGAGCAGTACTTC. The variable domain in full, completed from reference TRBV5-4 and TRBJ2-7, reads ETGVTQSPTHLIKTRGQQVTLRCSSQSGHNTVSWYQQALGQGPQFIFQYYREEENGRGNFPPRFSGLQFPNYSSELNVNALELDDSALYLCASSLGLAGRSSYEQYFGPGTRLTVT.

The genes are TRBV18 and TRBJ2-6; 8 nucleotides line up with TRBD1. The CDR3 spans 20 residues. Germline loops: CDR1 KGHSH, CDR2 LQKENI. Trimming cost V 3 bases and J 0 bases; bases outside gene matches: 13. The CDR3 loop is CASSPLPGTGPGSGANVLTF. The CDR3 DNA reads as TGTGCCAGCTCACCTCTCCCCGGGACAGGCCCCGGCTCTGGGGCCAACGTCCTGACTTTC. Looking up the rest from reference TRBV18 and TRBJ2-6 gives the full variable domain: NAGVMQNPRHLVRRRGQEARLRCSPMKGHSHVYWYRQLPEEGLKFMVYLQKENIIDESGMPKERFSAEFPKEGPSILRIQQVVRGDSAAYFCASSPLPGTGPGSGANVLTFGAGSRLTVL.